Sequencing of this T cell receptor (beta chain) was carried out in a study of T cell repertoires in cytomegalovirus infection (dated by TCRdb to the late 2010s). About the full investigation: Donor HLA type was relevant to the analysis, because carriage of CMV infection together with the matching HLA type was indicated by public TCR beta signatures.

As to this clonotype: Its antigen is not yet known. It has no much larger one-base neighbor in the sample; base qualities were not kept.

Summary of the overall study and its limitations: The ex vivo response was dominated by HLA-C-restricted CMV-specific TCR beta clonotypes, which also provided the single most frequent clonotype in two of eight donors. In both this cohort and an independent cohort of several hundred donors, the cumulative frequency of public TCR beta family members distinguished carriers of CMV infection plus the relevant HLA type.

Instrument on record: Illumina HiSeq 1500. TCRdb handled the public reads itself, with Q25 trimming in fastp and clone calling in MiXCR, and kept productive beta chains. CDR3 protein duplicates are merged, each entry listing the most common genes and DNA. This sample is represented by 740,000 or so distinct CDR3 sequences; less than 40% of them were singletons. The ten largest account for 2.8% of the sample. The sample consisted of PBMCs. The sequence came from a human donor in good health (CMV status not recorded). Some clones in this sample may be carry-over from other donors' samples.

The CDR3 region has the sequence CASSETGIEQFF. The DNA sequence reads TGTGCCAGCAGCGAAACAGGGATTGAGCAGTTCTTC. Recombination linked TRBV27 to TRBJ2-1, with a tentative D gene TRBD1 over 6 matching bases. Taken from cysteine to phenylalanine, the CDR3 has 12 residues. Solely the CDR3 DNA is kept, with 36 bases framed from the first base. The junction carries 12 bases between V and J, which are trimmed by 6 bases and 9 bases respectively. CDR1 and CDR2 (MNHEY, SMNVEV) derive from the germline V gene (reference sequence).